The rows below give T cell receptor beta chains drawn from one sample of a study of regulatory T cells in long-lasting Graves disease. TCRdb ran MiXCR on the multiplex PCR reads and lists one entry per CDR3 protein. The repertoire holds 510,000 or so distinct CDR3 sequences, with about 11% as singletons. These data also featured in a second study, about T cells in Graves' hyperthyroidism and ophthalmopathy.

Here the sequenced sample was peripheral blood mononuclear cells (PBMCs), taken at new diagnosis, from a patient treated with antithyroid drugs. The receptors here all came from a woman aged 25 to 39 with Graves disease. The CDR3 runs from the conserved cysteine through the conserved F or W. The order of the fields is V gene, D gene, clone size, J gene, CDR3 DNA, CDR3 protein. The D gene is left open where the match is weak. Only part of the rows carry a size: once, few, many, or a class if the clone is expanded.

>TRBV10-1|.|many|TRBJ1-1
TGCGCCAGCAGTGACGGGAAAATTGGGAACACTGAAGCTTTCTTT
CASSDGKIGNTEAFF
>TRBV4-1|.|many|TRBJ1-1
TGCGCCAGCAGCCGACTTGTAAGCCTAGCGAACACTGAAGCTTTCTTT
CASSRLVSLANTEAFF
>TRBV28|.|many|TRBJ2-4
TGTGCCAGCAGCCCCGACCGAGGCCACATTCAGTACTTC
CASSPDRGHIQYF
>TRBV29-1|.|.|TRBJ1-1
TGCAGCGTTGACCGAAGCGGAATGAACACTGAAGCTTTCTTT
CSVDRSGMNTEAFF
>TRBV10-3|TRBD1|many|TRBJ2-5
TGTGCCATCTCTCCTACAGGGGTCCAAGAGACCCAGTACTTC
CAISPTGVQETQYF
>TRBV7-2|.|many|TRBJ2-1
TGTGCCAGCAGCTTAGAGGGAAAAACCTACAATGAGCAGTTCTTC
CASSLEGKTYNEQFF
>TRBV28|.|many|TRBJ2-7
TGTGCCAGCACCCAAGAGGCCGGAGCCTACGAGCAGTACTTC
CASTQEAGAYEQYF
>TRBV6-2/TRBV6-3|TRBD2|few|TRBJ2-1
TGTGCCAGCAGTACGGGAGCGGGAGGGCCCAATGAGCAGTTCTTC
CASSTGAGGPNEQFF
>TRBV9|.|many|TRBJ2-1
TGTGCCAGCAGCGTCTCGGGACTTAGGGAGCAGTTCTTC
CASSVSGLREQFF
>TRBV19|.|.|TRBJ1-5
TGTGCCAGTAGTATCAACAGGGCTAGCAATCAGCCCCAGCATTTT
CASSINRASNQPQHF
>TRBV12-3/TRBV12-4|TRBD2|many|TRBJ2-7
TGTGCCAGCAGTCTAGCGGGAGAGGTCCGTTACGAGCAGTACTTC
CASSLAGEVRYEQYF
>TRBV28|TRBD2|many|TRBJ2-1
TGTGCCAGCAGTTTAGGACTAGCGGGGATATACAATGAACAGTTCTTC
CASSLGLAGIYNEQFF
>TRBV6-5|.|many|TRBJ1-6
TGTGCCAGCAGTTACGAGGGGACTAATTCACCCCTCCACTTT
CASSYEGTNSPLHF
>TRBV11-2|.|many|TRBJ2-7
TGTGCCAGCAGCTTAGTGACACCCGGAGGGCAGTACTTC
CASSLVTPGGQYF
>TRBV10-3|.|few|TRBJ2-1
TGTGCCATCAGTGACATTAATGAGCAGTTCTTC
CAISDINEQFF
>TRBV2|.|many|TRBJ2-2
TGTGCCAGCAAACGCAGGTCGGCCGGGGAGCTGTTTTTT
CASKRRSAGELFF
>TRBV29-1|TRBD1|many|TRBJ1-1
TGCAGCGTCCAAACAGGGGCTGACACTGAAGCTTTCTTT
CSVQTGADTEAFF
>TRBV25-1|TRBD2|many|TRBJ2-7
TGTGCCAGCAGTGAATCAAGGCTAGCGGGAGTTGGGTACGAGCAGTACTTC
CASSESRLAGVGYEQYF
>TRBV6-1|.|.|TRBJ1-1
TGTGCCAGCGGACCCTTTGGGGGAACTGAAGCTTTCTTT
CASGPFGGTEAFF
>TRBV7-9|TRBD2|.|TRBJ2-7
TGTGCCAGCAGCTCCCCCCAGCGGGGTTTTTACGAGCAGTACTTC
CASSSPQRGFYEQYF
>TRBV5-1|TRBD1|many|TRBJ1-2
TGCGCCAGCAGCTTGGATATAGGGACAGGCCTAAACTATGGCTACACCTTC
CASSLDIGTGLNYGYTF
>TRBV19|.|few|TRBJ1-2
TGTGCCAGTTGCAACCCCCAGGGAGGAGGGAATGGCTACACCTTC
CASCNPQGGGNGYTF
>TRBV24-1|TRBD1|many|TRBJ2-1
TGTGCCACCAGTGGGACAGGGGGCATAACGGTTAGTGGTGAGCAGTTCTTC
CATSGTGGITVSGEQFF
>TRBV6-5|TRBD1|many|TRBJ1-1
TGTGCCAGCAGTTTCGACAGGGGAATCCCTGAAGCTTTCTTT
CASSFDRGIPEAFF
>TRBV5-1|.|many|TRBJ2-1
TGCGCCAGCAGCTTGATTGGAGAGTCGGGTGAGCAGTTCTTC
CASSLIGESGEQFF
>TRBV6-1|TRBD1|many|TRBJ1-5
TGTGCCAGCAGTCAAGTCCCCGTCGGGACAGGGGGCAATCAGCCCCAGCATTTT
CASSQVPVGTGGNQPQHF
>TRBV28|.|.|TRBJ1-2
TGTGCCAGCAGTTTCGGGGACAACCGGGGCTACACCTTC
CASSFGDNRGYTF
>TRBV5-6|.|.|TRBJ1-2
TGTGCCAGCAGAAGCACAGGGACGAAGGGCTACACCTTC
CASRSTGTKGYTF
>TRBV2|TRBD2|many|TRBJ2-3
TGTGCCAGCAGTGAGATAGCGGGTACGCAGTATTTT
CASSEIAGTQYF
>TRBV30|TRBD2|.|TRBJ2-1
TGTGCCTGGAACGGACTAGCGGATGAGCAGTTCTTC
CAWNGLADEQFF
>TRBV2|.|many|TRBJ2-3
TGTGCCAGCAGTGAACGGGGCCTAACCTACACAGATACGCAGTATTTT
CASSERGLTYTDTQYF
>TRBV3-1|.|.|TRBJ1-4
TGTGCCAGCAGCCAAGTCGGGGTAGGGGGTAAACTGTTTTTT
CASSQVGVGGKLFF
>TRBV5-5|.|.|TRBJ2-3
TGTGCCAGCAGCACCCGAGGGGGGCCCACAGATACGCAGTATTTT
CASSTRGGPTDTQYF
>TRBV11-1|TRBD1|once|TRBJ2-2
TGTGCCAGCAGCTTAACAGGGGGACCGAACACCGGGGAGCTGTTTTTT
CASSLTGGPNTGELFF
>TRBV20-1|.|many|TRBJ1-5
TGCAGTGCTAGAGGCAGGTTCTATCAGCCCCAGCATTTT
CSARGRFYQPQHF
>TRBV18|.|.|TRBJ1-4
TGTGCCAGCTCGTTAAATAAGGGTTCCGAGGAAAAACTGTTTTTT
CASSLNKGSEEKLFF
>TRBV20-1|TRBD1|many|TRBJ1-2
TGCAGTGCTATTACAGGGGGCGGAGGCTACACCTTC
CSAITGGGGYTF
>TRBV5-1|TRBD1|many|TRBJ2-7
TGCGCCAGCAGCACCAGGTCCGGGACAGGGTCCTACGAGCAGTACTTC
CASSTRSGTGSYEQYF
>TRBV27|.|many|TRBJ1-1
TGTGCCAGCAGTTCCCAAAACCGTCACACTGAAGCTTTCTTT
CASSSQNRHTEAFF
>TRBV6-1|TRBD1|few|TRBJ2-1
TGTGCCAGCAGAGGCGGACAGGACAACAATGAGCAGTTCTTC
CASRGGQDNNEQFF
>TRBV30|.|many|TRBJ1-1
TGTGCCTGGAGTGTAAGCCGGACAGCCCAGAACACTGAAGCTTTCTTT
CAWSVSRTAQNTEAFF
>TRBV28|.|many|TRBJ2-6
TGTGCCAGCGGGGGGACGCCTGGGGCCAACGTCCTGACTTTC
CASGGTPGANVLTF
>TRBV5-1|TRBD2|.|TRBJ2-5
TGCGCCAGCAGCCCAACTAGCGGGAGTCTTAGCAACCAGTACTTC
CASSPTSGSLSNQYF
>TRBV19|TRBD2|few|TRBJ2-1
TGTGCCAGTAGTATAGGGTTAGCGGGAGGACTTCTTAGGGATGAGCAGTTCTTC
CASSIGLAGGLLRDEQFF
>TRBV29-1|.|many|TRBJ2-7
TGCAGCGCCACTAGGGCGATTCGAGGTGACGAGCAGTACTTC
CSATRAIRGDEQYF
>TRBV7-2|TRBD1|many|TRBJ1-1
TGTGCCAGCAGCTTAACTTCGACAGGGTGGGAATCTGAAGCTTTCTTT
CASSLTSTGWESEAFF
>TRBV15|TRBD2|few|TRBJ2-2
TGTGCCACCAGCAGGGGACTAGCGGGCCCCACCGGGGAGCTGTTTTTT
CATSRGLAGPTGELFF
>TRBV7-9|.|.|TRBJ2-7
TGTGCCAGCAGCCGATCGATGGGCGAGCAGTACTTC
CASSRSMGEQYF
>TRBV12-3/TRBV12-4|.|many|TRBJ2-7
TGTGCCAGCAGTTTAGGGCAGGGTGAGCACTTC
CASSLGQGEHF